This T cell receptor beta chain was captured by sequencing in a study of blood T cell repertoires in COVID-19. In the study overall: The United States, Italy and Spain provided the acute and convalescent COVID-19 samples.

From germline, CDR1 is SNHLY and CDR2 FYNNEI. CDR3 size: 14 residues. J gave up 9 bases and V 6 bases, and 6 bases lay outside the gene matches. Per the original methods: Reference gene primer amplification in the assay estimated nucleated cell counts. Clones were sequenced by immunoSEQ multiplex PCR, and TCRdb holds only the in-frame ones, with some missing. V and J calls and clone size are given by that table; D and trimming were obtained from the DNA. The table records 60,000 to 90,000 clones, around 79% of them present only once. The chain employs TRBV2 and TRBJ1-6; 9 nucleotides line up with TRBD1. The sequencing sample was made of peripheral blood. This sequence originates from a man aged 55 to 70 with acute or convalescent COVID-19. The CDR3 sequence is CASSRDRASSPLHF. The DNA for the CDR3 is TGTGCCAGCAGCCGGGACAGGGCCAGTTCACCCCTCCACTTT.